The T cell receptor (beta chain) described here comes from a study of blood T cell repertoires in COVID-19. Source study methods: Researchers report that nucleated cell counts were estimated from reference gene primer amplification. The repertoire was sequenced with immunoSEQ multiplex PCR; TCRdb's copy has only in-frame clones and lacks some. V and J calls and clone size are as listed in that table; D and trimming were resolved from the DNA. Counted here are roughly 250,000 clones, approximately 87% occurring once; the ten biggest clones make up 12%. Concerning this clone: This same CDR3 is encoded by further DNA sequences in the sample.

V gave up 2 bases and J gave up 2 bases, with 7 bases separating them. Germline CDR1 reads MNHEY; CDR2 reads SMNVEV (reference sequence). The CDR3 is 14 amino acids. The Seattle patients joined while their infection was active and were tracked longitudinally afterward. The sequencing sample was made of peripheral blood. The chain joins TRBV27 to TRBJ1-3; unclear D gene. This receptor was taken from a woman aged 25-40 years with COVID-19, enrolled during active disease. The CDR3 spells CASSLRGTGNTIYF. The CDR3 bases are TGTGCCAGCAGTTTACGAGGGACTGGAAACACCATATATTTT.